The 11 T cell receptor beta chains given below trace back to one sample, sequenced in a study of molecular identifiers for immune sequencing clone quantification (dated by TCRdb to the late 2010s). The method was PCR. Sequenced on a NextSeq 500. TCRdb handled the public reads itself, with Q25 trimming in fastp and clone calling in MiXCR, and kept productive beta chains. Every entry covers one CDR3 protein and lists the most common genes and DNA from its rows. For this sample there are 100,000 or so distinct CDR3 sequences; roughly a third appear just once. The ten largest clones add up to around 4% of the sample. Specimen: naive CD8+ T cells from blood, with Jurkat cell RNA spiked in. Taken with the paper, the label for cell subset or site translates to: FACS-sorted CD8+CD4-CCR7+CD45RA+ naive T cells. These receptors came from a human donor in good health. Some libraries in this study had Jurkat cell RNA spiked in.

V gene TRBV7-2 combines with J gene TRBJ2-1; 7 bases map to TRBD2. The CDR3 is made up of 11 amino acids. V gave up 5 bases and J gave up 12 bases; unmatched junction bases: 4. The germline V gene has CDR1 SGHTA and CDR2 FQGNSA. This chain's CDR3 is CASSPERGQFF. CDR3 coding DNA: TGTGCCAGCAGCCCCGAGCGGGGGCAGTTCTTC. The full variable domain, completed using reference TRBV7-2 and TRBJ2-1, is GAGVSQSPSNKVTEKGKDVELRCDPISGHTALYWYRQSLGQGLEFLIYFQGNSAPDKSGLPSDRFSAERTGGSVSTLTIQRTQQEDSAVYLCASSPERGQFFGPGTRLTVL.

The chain combines TRBV28 with TRBJ2-7; TRBD2 matches 13 bases. Germline V gives CDR1 MDHEN, CDR2 SYDVKM. Unmatched junction bases numbered 10, after V lost 5 bases and J lost 6 bases. The CDR3 length is 16 residues. The CDR3 loop is CASSHRTSGSPREQYF. The CDR3 DNA follows: TGTGCCAGCAGTCACCGGACTAGCGGGAGTCCGCGCGAGCAGTACTTC.

In this sample, this clonotype turned up many times. This chain joins TRBV27 and TRBJ1-1; D uncertain. CDR3 length equals 16 residues. Per the germline V gene, CDR1 is MNHEY and CDR2 is SMNVEV (reference sequence). With 0 bases removed from V and 10 bases from J, the gap between germline ends came to 21 bases. The CDR3 sequence is CASSLSFSEGPPGAFF. The CDR3 DNA is TGTGCCAGCAGTTTATCGTTTTCGGAGGGCCCACCCGGAGCTTTCTTT.

This clonotype was observed at least ten times. The gene calls are TRBV9 and TRBJ2-7, with a tentative D call TRBD2 (6 bases). V shed 0 bases and J shed 4 bases, with 11 bases lying between them. CDR3 length equals 14 residues. Looked up from germline, CDR1 is SGDLS and CDR2 is YYNGEE. CDR3 bases: TGTGCCAGCAGCGTAGGGTCTAGCGATTACGAGCAGTACTTC. Its translation is CASSVGSSDYEQYF.

This clonotype came up many times. This chain connects TRBV28 to TRBJ2-5; D gene unclear. V lost 5 bases and J 2 bases, leaving 15 bases between the germline ends. The CDR3 consists of 15 residues. CDR1 is MDHEN and CDR2 is SYDVKM in the germline V gene. In nucleotides, the CDR3 is TGTGCCAGCAGTCATCCCCTAGGGCGACAAGAGACCCAGTACTTC. Encoded protein: CASSHPLGRQETQYF. Filled out from reference TRBV28 and TRBJ2-5, the complete variable domain reads DVKVTQSSRYLVKRTGEKVFLECVQDMDHENMFWYRQDPGLGLRLIYFSYDVKMKEKGDIPEGYSVSREKKERFSLILESASTNQTSMYLCASSHPLGRQETQYFGPGTRLLVL.

As for this clonotype: Since a much larger clone is just one base distant, this may be a read error. The chain is built from TRBV28 and TRBJ2-7; 10 nucleotides align to TRBD2. The CDR3 sequence is 15 residues long. V was pared by 5 bases and J by 6 bases, with 10 bases of the junction left unmatched. Germline CDR1 and CDR2: MDHEN and SYDVKM. The CDR3 loop reads CASSPPLAGGLEQYF. The CDR3 nucleotides are TGTGCCAGCAGTCCCCCATTAGCGGGAGGCCTCGAGCAGTACTTC.

This clonotype has more than one count but fewer than ten. This may come from a read error, since a much larger clone is one base off. The rearrangement links TRBV9 to TRBJ1-5; no clear D gene. The CDR3 runs to 14 residues. The germline gives CDR1 SGDLS, CDR2 YYNGEE. The CDR3 protein is CASSPGDSDQPQHF. CDR3 sequence (DNA): TGTGCCAGCAGCCCCGGGGATAGCGATCAGCCCCAGCATTTT. The entire variable domain, with the rest obtained from reference TRBV9 and TRBJ1-5, is as follows: DSGVTQTPKHLITATGQRVTLRCSPRSGDLSVYWYQQSLDQGLQFLIQYYNGEERAKGNILERFSAQQFPDLHSELNLSSLELGDSALYFCASSPGDSDQPQHFGDGTRLSIL.

The chain has TRBV2 and TRBJ2-7, with 11 bases fitting TRBD2. Germline V gene lookup returns CDR1 SNHLY and CDR2 FYNNEI. This CDR3 spans 15 amino acids. Unmatched junction bases numbered 4, after V lost 4 bases and J lost 2 bases. CDR3 nucleotide sequence: TGTGCCAGCAGTGTACTAGCGGGGGAAGCCTACGAGCAGTACTTC. Translation gives CASSVLAGEAYEQYF.

The chain carries TRBV27 and TRBJ2-7; 7 bases line up with TRBD1. V was clipped by 5 bases and J by 4 bases; unmatched bases: 8. The length of the CDR3 is 14 residues. Germline V gene lookup returns CDR1 MNHEY and CDR2 SMNVEV (reference sequence). CDR3 protein: CASSQGTAKYEQYF. The CDR3 region has the DNA TGTGCCAGCAGTCAAGGGACAGCCAAGTACGAGCAGTACTTC.

CDR3 sequence: CASSTVDRPTYEQYF. Written as DNA, the CDR3 is TGTGCCAGCAGTACCGTCGACAGGCCCACCTACGAGCAGTACTTC. The J gene is TRBJ2-7, the V gene TRBV28; perhaps TRBD1 as D (6 bases). Germline V lookup: CDR1 MDHEN, CDR2 SYDVKM. V gave up 5 bases and J gave up 2 bases, with 16 bases separating them. CDR3 length equals 15 residues.

About this clonotype itself: A much bigger clone sits one base away, suggesting this may be a read error. The CDR3 end shows no conserved phenylalanine or tryptophan, and so a read error is likely. The chain carries TRBV14 and TRBJ2-5; 9 positions agree with TRBD2. V shed 0 bases, J shed 2 bases, and the junction held 1 base outside the gene matches. Germline V gene sequence: CDR1 SGHDN, CDR2 FVKESK. CDR3 length equals 15 residues. CDR3 coding DNA: TGTGCCAGCAGCCAAGAGACTAGCGGACAAGAGACCCAGTACTAC. Its translation: CASSQETSGQETQYY.